The clone carrying this TCR beta chain was seen a handful of times. Antigen specificity is unknown. This entry belongs to a study of beta chain features in type 1 diabetes. Points from the study as a whole: There was a moderate but significant shortening of TCRB CDR3s in all four CD4+ subsets of Type 1 diabetes patients.

All of the isolated RNA was reverse transcribed, so expressed TCRB transcripts were sequenced. Reads from naive, central memory and regulatory T cell samples averaged around 3.7 million. Assay used: immunoSEQ multiplex PCR; TCRdb lists only in-frame clones, some missing. The sample holds about 160,000 clones, around 8% seen once. Unmatched junction bases numbered 6, after V lost 4 bases and J lost 2 bases. The CDR3 contains 14 residues. Germline V CDR1 and CDR2: SGDLS, YYNGEE. The receptor was derived from a woman between 40 and 55 years old with type 1 diabetes. J is TRBJ2-7 and V is TRBV9; 7 positions match TRBD1. The sequenced sample consisted of central memory CD4+ T cells from blood. The CDR3 is CASSPRQGTYEQYF. The CDR3 region has the DNA TGTGCCAGCAGCCCCAGACAGGGTACCTACGAGCAGTACTTC.